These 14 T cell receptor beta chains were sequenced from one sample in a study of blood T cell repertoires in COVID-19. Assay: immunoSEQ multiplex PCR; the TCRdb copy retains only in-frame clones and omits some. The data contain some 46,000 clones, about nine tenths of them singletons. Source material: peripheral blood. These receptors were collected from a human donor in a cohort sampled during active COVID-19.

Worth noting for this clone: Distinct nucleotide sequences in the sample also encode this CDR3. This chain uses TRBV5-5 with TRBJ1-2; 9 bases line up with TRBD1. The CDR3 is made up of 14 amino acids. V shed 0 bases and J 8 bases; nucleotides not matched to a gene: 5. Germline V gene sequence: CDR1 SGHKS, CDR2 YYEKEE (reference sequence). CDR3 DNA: TGTGCCAGCAGCTTGGAGGGACAGGGTCACGGCTACACCTTC. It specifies CASSLEGQGHGYTF.

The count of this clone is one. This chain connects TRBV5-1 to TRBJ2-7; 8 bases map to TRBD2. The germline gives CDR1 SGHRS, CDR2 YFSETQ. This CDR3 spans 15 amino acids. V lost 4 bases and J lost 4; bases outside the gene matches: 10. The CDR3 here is CASSPGGQGYYEQYF. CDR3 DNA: TGCGCCAGCAGCCCGGGAGGGCAGGGGTATTACGAGCAGTACTTC.

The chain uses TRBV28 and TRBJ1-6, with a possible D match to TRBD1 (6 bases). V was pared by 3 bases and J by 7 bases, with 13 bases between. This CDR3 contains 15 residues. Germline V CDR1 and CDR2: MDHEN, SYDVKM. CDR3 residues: CASSLGGAGNSPLHF. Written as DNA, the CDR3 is TGTGCCAGCAGTTTGGGGGGGGCGGGGAATTCACCCCTCCACTTT.

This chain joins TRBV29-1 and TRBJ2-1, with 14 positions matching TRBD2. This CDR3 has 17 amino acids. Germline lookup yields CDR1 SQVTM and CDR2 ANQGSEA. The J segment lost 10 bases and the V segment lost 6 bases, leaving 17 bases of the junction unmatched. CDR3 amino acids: CSVRGPGGLAGAEEQFF. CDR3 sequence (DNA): TGCAGCGTCAGGGGGCCAGGGGGACTAGCGGGAGCGGAAGAGCAGTTCTTC.

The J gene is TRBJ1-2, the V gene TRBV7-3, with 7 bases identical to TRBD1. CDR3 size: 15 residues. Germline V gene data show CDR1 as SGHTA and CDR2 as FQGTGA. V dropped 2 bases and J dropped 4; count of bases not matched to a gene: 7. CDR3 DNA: TGTGCCAGCAGCTTAGCAGGGGGTCCCGTCTATGGCTACACCTTC. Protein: CASSLAGGPVYGYTF.

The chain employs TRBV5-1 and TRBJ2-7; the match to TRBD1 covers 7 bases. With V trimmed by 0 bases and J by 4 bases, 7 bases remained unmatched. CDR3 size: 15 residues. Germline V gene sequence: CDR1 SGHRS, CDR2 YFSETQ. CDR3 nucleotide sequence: TGCGCCAGCAGCTTGGGGGTGACAGGGTTGTACGAGCAGTACTTC. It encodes CASSLGVTGLYEQYF. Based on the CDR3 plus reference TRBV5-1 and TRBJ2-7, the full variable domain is KAGVTQTPRYLIKTRGQQVTLSCSPISGHRSVSWYQQTPGQGLQFLFEYFSETQRNKGNFPGRFSGRQFSNSRSEMNVSTLELGDSALYLCASSLGVTGLYEQYFGPGTRLTVT.

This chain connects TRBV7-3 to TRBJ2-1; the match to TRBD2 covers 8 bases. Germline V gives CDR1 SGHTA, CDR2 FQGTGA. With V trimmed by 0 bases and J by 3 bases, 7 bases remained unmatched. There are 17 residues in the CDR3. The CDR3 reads CASSLTAAGVFYNEQFF. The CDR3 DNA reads TGTGCCAGCAGCTTAACCGCAGCGGGAGTGTTCTACAATGAGCAGTTCTTC.

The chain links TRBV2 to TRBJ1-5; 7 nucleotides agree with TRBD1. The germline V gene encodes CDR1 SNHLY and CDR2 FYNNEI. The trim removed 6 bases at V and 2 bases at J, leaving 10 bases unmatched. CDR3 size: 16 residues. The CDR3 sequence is CASSATGAKGNQPQHF. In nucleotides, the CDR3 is TGTGCCAGCAGCGCTACAGGGGCGAAGGGCAATCAGCCCCAGCATTTT.

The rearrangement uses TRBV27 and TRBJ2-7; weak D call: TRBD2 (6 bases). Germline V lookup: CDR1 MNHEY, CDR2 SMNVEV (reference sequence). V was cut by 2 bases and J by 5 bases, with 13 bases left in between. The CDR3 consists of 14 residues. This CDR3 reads CASSLTSGAHEQYF. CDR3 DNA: TGTGCCAGCAGTTTAACATCGGGAGCCCACGAGCAGTACTTC.

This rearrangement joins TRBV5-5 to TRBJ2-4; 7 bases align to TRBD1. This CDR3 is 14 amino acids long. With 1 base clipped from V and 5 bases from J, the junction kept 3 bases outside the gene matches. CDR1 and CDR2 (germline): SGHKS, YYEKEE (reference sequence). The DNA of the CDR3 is TGTGCCAGCAGCTTGACCGGGACAGAAAACATTCAGTACTTC. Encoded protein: CASSLTGTENIQYF.

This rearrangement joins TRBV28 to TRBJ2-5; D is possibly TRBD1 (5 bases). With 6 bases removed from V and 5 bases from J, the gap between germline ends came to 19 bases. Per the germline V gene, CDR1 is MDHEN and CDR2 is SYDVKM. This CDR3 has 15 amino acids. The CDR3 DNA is TGTGCCAGCAGGTGGGGCAGGGTCTTCTCCGAGACCCAGTACTTC. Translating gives CASRWGRVFSETQYF.

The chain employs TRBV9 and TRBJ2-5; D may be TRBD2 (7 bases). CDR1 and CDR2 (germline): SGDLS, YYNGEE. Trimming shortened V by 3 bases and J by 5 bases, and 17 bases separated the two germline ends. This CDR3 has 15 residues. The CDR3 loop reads CASSEGGGLGETQYF. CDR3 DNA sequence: TGTGCCAGCAGCGAGGGGGGAGGACTAGGGGAGACCCAGTACTTC.

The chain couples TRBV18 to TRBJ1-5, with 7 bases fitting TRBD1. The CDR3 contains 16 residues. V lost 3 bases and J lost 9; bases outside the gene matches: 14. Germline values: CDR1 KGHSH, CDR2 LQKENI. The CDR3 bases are TGTGCCAGCTCACCGGGGACAGCTGGGACGTGGGGGCCCCAGCATTTT. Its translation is CASSPGTAGTWGPQHF.

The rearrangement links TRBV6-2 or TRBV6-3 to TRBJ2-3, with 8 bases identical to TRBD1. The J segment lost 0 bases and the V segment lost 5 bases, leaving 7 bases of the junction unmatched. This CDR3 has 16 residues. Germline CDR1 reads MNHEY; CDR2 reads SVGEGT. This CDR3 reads CASSETGTGSTDTQYF. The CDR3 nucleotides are TGTGCCAGCAGTGAGACGGGGACAGGCAGCACAGATACGCAGTATTTT.